These 2 T cell receptor beta chains originate from one sample sequenced in a study of identical twins. TCRdb called the 5' RACE reads again in MiXCR, with one record for every CDR3 protein. The sample carries 250,000 or so distinct CDR3 sequences, 7% to 8.5% recorded once. In addition, the sample was reused for a study of yellow fever vaccine responses in identical twins.

Source material: CD8+ T cells sorted from blood. These receptor sequences come from a woman younger than 35 in good health.

The chain recombines TRBV20-1 with TRBJ2-3, with D unresolved. Per germline, CDR1 DFQATT and CDR2 SNEGSKA (reference sequence). There are 17 residues in the CDR3. V was pared by 0 bases and J by 2 bases, with 18 bases between. This chain's CDR3 is CSARDLSSDRTTDTQYF. The CDR3 bases are TGCAGTGCTAGAGATCTCAGTTCGGACCGCACCACAGATACGCAGTATTTT.

In this sample, this clonotype turned up a few times. The CDR3 region has the DNA TGTGCCAGCAGCTTACGGGCCGGGACAGGGACCCACGAGCAGTACGTC. Protein: CASSLRAGTGTHEQYV. The V call is TRBV7-9, the J call TRBJ2-7, with 9 bases aligning to TRBD1. The length of the CDR3 is 16 residues. Germline lookup yields CDR1 SEHNR and CDR2 FQNEAQ (reference sequence). J was trimmed by 5 bases and V by 2 bases; bases with no gene match: 10.